The clone carrying this TCR beta chain was counted only a few times. Antigen: not known. This record belongs to a study of cytomegalovirus exposure and HLA in healthy donors. Study results and limitations: A later analysis associated 16,951 TCR beta sequences with HLA alleles at a 0.05 false discovery rate. Across all donors, roughly uniform sequencing depth was an assumption of the presence/absence analyses.

The study ran its PCR with 60 Vbeta and 13 Jbeta primers. The method was immunoSEQ multiplex PCR; TCRdb's version includes in-frame clones alone and lacks a portion of them. The repertoire includes about 130,000 clones, 70% to 80% of them detected once, and approximately 2% sits in the top ten. Germline CDR1 and CDR2: SGHKS and YYEKEE (reference sequence). This CDR3 is built from 16 residues. V dropped 3 bases and J dropped 3; count of bases not matched to a gene: 11. The genes are TRBV5-5 and TRBJ2-7, with TRBD2 identical over 8 bases. This TCR was recovered from a young man in good health and CMV-seronegative. Sequencing used PBMCs. The CDR3 reads CASSSGGAGLVYEQYF. In DNA form, the CDR3 reads TGTGCCAGCAGCTCCGGGGGAGCGGGACTAGTCTACGAGCAGTACTTC. Complete variable domain (other parts from reference TRBV5-5 and TRBJ2-7): DAGVTQSPTHLIKTRGQQVTLRCSPISGHKSVSWYQQVLGQGPQFIFQYYEKEERGRGNFPDRFSARQFPNYSSELNVNALLLGDSALYLCASSSGGAGLVYEQYFGPGTRLTVT.